Below are 26 T cell receptor beta chains sequenced from a single sample in a study of T cells in Graves' hyperthyroidism and ophthalmopathy. RNA transcripts yielded amplified TCR beta CDR3 regions. Initially, a first-round RT-PCR of the TCR CDR3 employed the HTBI primer set. In TCRdb, the multiplex PCR reads were re-called with MiXCR into one record per CDR3 protein. The sample shows around 350,000 distinct CDR3 sequences, roughly 15% of them seen only once. The sample consisted of blood. The receptors originated from a woman in her thirties with Graves' ophthalmopathy.

This clonotype occurred many times. The CDR3 DNA reads as TGCAGTGCTCCGGATCTTTCCTACGAGCAGTACTTC. It specifies CSAPDLSYEQYF. The chain uses TRBV20-1 and TRBJ2-7, with D uncertain. Germline V gene lookup returns CDR1 DFQATT and CDR2 SNEGSKA (reference sequence). Trimming removed 5 bases from V and 1 base from J, with 9 bases in between. There are 12 residues in the CDR3.

About this clonotype itself: The missing conserved phenylalanine or tryptophan at the end of this CDR3 makes a read error likely. The chain is built from TRBV12-3 or TRBV12-4 and TRBJ2-7; D assignment may be TRBD1 or TRBD2 (5 bases each). The CDR3 runs 18 residues. CDR3 nucleotide sequence: TGTGCCAGCAGGCCCATCCCGGGACGGCCGATGGTTGTGGACGACCAGTACCTC. This translates into CASRPIPGRPMVVDDQYL.

This clonotype was observed a few times. As DNA, the CDR3 is TGTGCCGCGGGTGGCTTCGACAGGAATTCACCCCTCCACTTT. This translates into CAAGGFDRNSPLHF. The genes are TRBV6-1 and TRBJ1-6; maybe TRBD1 (6 bases). V was shortened by 11 bases and J by 7 bases, with 18 bases between the two germline ends. Germline V gene data show CDR1 as MNHNS and CDR2 as SASEGT. CDR3 length: 14 residues.

This clonotype has a handful of counts. J is TRBJ1-5 and V is TRBV19; possible D gene TRBD1, 5 bases. Germline CDR1 is LNHDA and CDR2 is SQIVND (reference sequence). The CDR3 consists of 16 residues. Trimming removed 0 bases at V and 6 bases at J, with 15 bases between. The CDR3 sequence: CASSIEWGNIAQPQHF. CDR3 nucleotides: TGTGCCAGTAGTATAGAGTGGGGGAATATAGCTCAGCCCCAGCATTTT. Full variable domain (rest looked up from reference TRBV19 and TRBJ1-5): DGGITQSPKYLFRKEGQNVTLSCEQNLNHDAMYWYRQDPGQGLRLIYYSQIVNDFQKGDIAEGYSVSREKKESFPLTVTSAQKNPTAFYLCASSIEWGNIAQPQHFGDGTRLSIL.

This clonotype was found many times. This sequence joins TRBV30 and TRBJ2-7, with TRBD2 as a possible D gene (6 bases). In germline, CDR1 is GTSNPN, CDR2 SVGIG (reference sequence). V was shortened by 4 bases and J by 0 bases, with 7 bases between the two germline ends. The CDR3 covers 12 residues. In DNA form, the CDR3 reads TGTGCCTGGACGCGGGGCTCCTACGAGCAGTACTTC. Residues: CAWTRGSYEQYF.

This clonotype was detected ten times or more. The chain combines TRBV20-1 with TRBJ2-7; weak D call: TRBD1 (6 bases). The V end lost 6 bases, the J end lost 2 bases, and 17 bases lay between the germline ends. The germline gives CDR1 DFQATT, CDR2 SNEGSKA (reference sequence). The length of the CDR3 is 14 residues. CDR3 residues: CSANSGQGPYEQYF. DNA of the CDR3: TGCAGTGCCAACTCCGGGCAGGGGCCCTACGAGCAGTACTTC.

Notes on this clonotype: One junction end disagrees with the germline gene, perhaps due to a read error. The V and J genes are TRBV5-5 and TRBJ2-5, with D perhaps TRBD2 (8 bases). The CDR3 is 14 residues long. CDR1 is SGHKS, CDR2 YYEKEE, per germline (reference sequence). The CDR3 bases are TGTGCCAGCAGCCGGGGGGGGACAGAAGAGGCCCAGTACTTC. Amino acid sequence: CASSRGGTEEAQYF.

This clonotype came up many times. The gene calls are TRBV10-2 and TRBJ2-5; no firm D call. Looked up from germline, CDR1 is WSHSY and CDR2 is SAAADI. The V end was cut by 0 bases, the J end by 2 bases, with 7 bases between. There are 14 residues in the CDR3. The CDR3 loop reads CASSESLAQETQYF. CDR3 bases: TGCGCCAGCAGTGAGTCTTTGGCGCAAGAGACCCAGTACTTC.

This clonotype was detected ten times or more. This chain uses TRBV7-2 with TRBJ2-3; tentatively, D is TRBD1 (8 bases). CDR3 length: 19 residues. V was clipped by 5 bases and J by 0 bases, with 24 bases between them. Germline values: CDR1 SGHTA, CDR2 FQGNSA. CDR3 amino acids: CASSLRGRGTTTSTDTQYF. The DNA for the CDR3 is TGTGCCAGCAGCCTCAGGGGGCGGGGGACAACCACTAGCACAGATACGCAGTATTTT. Supplemented by reference TRBV7-2 and TRBJ2-3, the full variable domain reads GAGVSQSPSNKVTEKGKDVELRCDPISGHTALYWYRQSLGQGLEFLIYFQGNSAPDKSGLPSDRFSAERTGGSVSTLTIQRTQQEDSAVYLCASSLRGRGTTTSTDTQYFGPGTRLTVL.

This clonotype has a count of ten or more. The chain has TRBV7-9 and TRBJ2-3, with D uncertain. Deletions cut 1 base from V and 6 bases from J, with 5 bases between. Germline-derived CDR1 and CDR2 are SEHNR and FQNEAQ (reference sequence). The CDR3 has 12 residues. The CDR3: CASSLDWDTQYF. Here the CDR3 DNA reads TGTGCCAGCAGCTTAGACTGGGATACGCAGTATTTT.

V gene TRBV19 combines with J gene TRBJ1-2, with D possibly being TRBD1 (5 bases). Trimming took 3 bases from V and 4 from J, leaving 15 bases between them. This CDR3 has 15 amino acids. Germline CDR1 is LNHDA and CDR2 is SQIVND (reference sequence). As DNA, the CDR3 is TGTGCCAGTAGTATCCCGATCGGGGGGTCCTATGGCTACACCTTC. This gives the protein CASSIPIGGSYGYTF. The whole variable domain, filled in from reference TRBV19 and TRBJ1-2, reads DGGITQSPKYLFRKEGQNVTLSCEQNLNHDAMYWYRQDPGQGLRLIYYSQIVNDFQKGDIAEGYSVSREKKESFPLTVTSAQKNPTAFYLCASSIPIGGSYGYTFGSGTRLTVV.

In its sample, this clonotype was seen many times. The chain is built from TRBV30 and TRBJ2-7, with 11 bases identical to TRBD2. Germline CDR1 reads GTSNPN; CDR2 reads SVGIG (reference sequence). The CDR3 contains 14 residues. With 5 bases clipped from V and 2 bases from J, the junction kept 5 bases outside the gene matches. The CDR3 here is CAWGLAGGPYEQYF. The CDR3 DNA reads TGTGCCTGGGGTCTAGCGGGGGGTCCCTACGAGCAGTACTTC.

The sample holds many counts of this clonotype. The chain couples TRBV7-2 to TRBJ2-2; D is undetermined. The germline gives CDR1 SGHTA, CDR2 FQGNSA. Trimming shortened V by 4 bases and J by 1 base, and 10 bases separated the two germline ends. The CDR3 contains 15 residues. The CDR3 region has the DNA TGTGCCAGCAGCTCCAGGACGAGGAACACCGGGGAGCTGTTTTTT. Its protein product is CASSSRTRNTGELFF. Variable domain in full (rest from reference TRBV7-2 and TRBJ2-2): GAGVSQSPSNKVTEKGKDVELRCDPISGHTALYWYRQSLGQGLEFLIYFQGNSAPDKSGLPSDRFSAERTGGSVSTLTIQRTQQEDSAVYLCASSSRTRNTGELFFGEGSRLTVL.

This clonotype was recorded many times. The CDR3 reads CASSLRRQGGGEKLFF. The DNA for the CDR3 is TGTGCCAGCAGCTTGAGGCGACAGGGAGGTGGTGAAAAACTGTTTTTT. The chain links TRBV5-5 to TRBJ1-4, with 7 bases that match TRBD1. There are 16 residues in the CDR3. Germline CDR1 SGHKS, CDR2 YYEKEE (reference sequence). The V gene end was trimmed by 1 base and the J gene end by 7 bases; junction bases not matched to a gene: 10.

In this sample, this clonotype turned up many times. This sequence joins TRBV20-1 and TRBJ2-1; D is undetermined. V was pared by 1 base and J by 2 bases, with 15 bases between. The germline V gene encodes CDR1 DFQATT and CDR2 SNEGSKA (reference sequence). This CDR3 has 16 amino acids. The CDR3 region has the DNA TGCAGTGCTAGAGGTAACGGACCGAGAGCCTACAATGAGCAGTTCTTC. It specifies CSARGNGPRAYNEQFF.

This clonotype came up many times. The chain combines TRBV30 with TRBJ1-3; unclear D gene. Germline V gives CDR1 GTSNPN, CDR2 SVGIG (reference sequence). Trimming cost V 3 bases and J 3 bases, with 15 bases left between them. The CDR3 consists of 15 residues. CDR3 sequence: CAWSSDPGRGNTIYF. The CDR3 DNA sequence: TGTGCCTGGAGCTCTGACCCGGGCCGTGGAAACACCATATATTTT.

As for this clonotype: A clone one base away is much larger, so this may be a read error. This likely comes from a read error, as the CDR3 has no conserved phenylalanine or tryptophan at its end. The V gene is TRBV29-1, the J gene TRBJ2-7, with TRBD1 identical over 8 bases. The CDR3 covers 14 residues. The V segment lost 4 bases and the J segment 0 bases; nucleotides outside the gene matches: 5. In germline, CDR1 is SQVTM, CDR2 ANQGSEA. For the CDR3, the DNA is TGCAGCGTTGGCCGGGACAGGAGCTCCTACGAGCAGTACTCC. Protein: CSVGRDRSSYEQYS.

This rearrangement joins TRBV6-5 to TRBJ1-1; no reliable D call. This CDR3 comprises 13 residues. Germline CDR1 reads MNHEY; CDR2 reads SVGAGI. Trimming took off 2 bases at V and 6 bases at J, with 10 bases between the two ends. The CDR3, as DNA: TGTGCCAGCAGTTACCGGACCTATGCTGAAGCTTTCTTT. Translated: CASSYRTYAEAFF.

The sample holds many counts of this clonotype. V and J are TRBV18 and TRBJ1-5, with 7 bases aligning to TRBD1. The V and J ends lost 4 bases and 5 bases, in that order; junction bases with no gene match: 11. CDR3 length equals 16 residues. Germline assignment: CDR1 KGHSH and CDR2 LQKENI. CDR3 loop: CASSLPLGRGDQPQHF. CDR3 in DNA: TGTGCCAGCTCACTCCCTCTGGGCAGGGGGGATCAGCCCCAGCATTTT. The variable domain in full, with the rest retrieved from reference TRBV18 and TRBJ1-5, is NAGVMQNPRHLVRRRGQEARLRCSPMKGHSHVYWYRQLPEEGLKFMVYLQKENIIDESGMPKERFSAEFPKEGPSILRIQQVVRGDSAAYFCASSLPLGRGDQPQHFGDGTRLSIL.

This sequence joins TRBV7-8 and TRBJ1-1, with D unresolved. Germline V gene sequence: CDR1 SGHVS, CDR2 FQNEAQ. V lost 5 bases, J lost 9 bases, and 22 bases lay in between. This CDR3 has 15 amino acids. The CDR3 sequence: CASSQILGGSGKAFF. The DNA of the CDR3 is TGTGCCAGCAGCCAAATTCTTGGTGGGTCAGGCAAAGCTTTCTTT.

This clonotype was seen repeatedly, ten times or more. The chain uses TRBV7-9 and TRBJ1-2; D is undetermined. V gave up 2 bases and J gave up 7 bases, with 5 bases separating them. The CDR3 is 11 residues long. The germline CDR1 and CDR2 sequences are SEHNR and FQNEAQ (reference sequence). CDR3 residues: CASSLITGYTF. The CDR3 DNA follows: TGTGCCAGCAGCTTAATCACTGGCTACACCTTC.

This clonotype came up a few times. This chain links TRBV30 with TRBJ2-1; 8 positions agree with TRBD2. The germline V gene has CDR1 GTSNPN and CDR2 SVGIG (reference sequence). V lost 3 bases, J lost 4 bases, and 11 bases stayed unmatched. The CDR3 is 16 amino acids. The CDR3 DNA is TGTGCCTGGAGACTAGCGGCACGACGGCCTTACAATGAGCAGTTCTTC. Residues: CAWRLAARRPYNEQFF.

At least ten counts were recorded for this clonotype. The rearrangement links TRBV28 to TRBJ1-6; D is possibly TRBD1 (5 bases). The CDR3 extends over 14 amino acids. Germline-derived CDR1 and CDR2 are MDHEN and SYDVKM. Trimming left V 3 bases short and J 9 bases short, with 12 bases between. CDR3 nucleotides: TGTGCCAGCAGTTTCTCACGGGGGGTTTCACCCCTCCACTTT. Translating gives CASSFSRGVSPLHF. Full variable domain (remainder filled in from reference TRBV28 and TRBJ1-6): DVKVTQSSRYLVKRTGEKVFLECVQDMDHENMFWYRQDPGLGLRLIYFSYDVKMKEKGDIPEGYSVSREKKERFSLILESASTNQTSMYLCASSFSRGVSPLHFGNGTRLTVT.

This clonotype was picked up many times. This rearrangement joins TRBV7-8 to TRBJ1-6; perhaps TRBD1 as D (5 bases). This CDR3 has 14 amino acids. Germline V lookup: CDR1 SGHVS, CDR2 FQNEAQ. V gave up 4 bases and J gave up 7 bases, with 11 bases separating them. CDR3 bases: TGTGCCAGCAGCTCCACAGGAGAAAATTCACCCCTCCACTTT. Translating it yields CASSSTGENSPLHF.

This clonotype was counted at least ten times. The gene calls are TRBV5-8 and TRBJ2-7; tentative D call: TRBD2 (6 bases). Germline loops: CDR1 SGHTS, CDR2 YDEGEE. This CDR3 region has 13 residues. The V and J ends lost 10 bases and 3 bases respectively, with 17 bases between them. CDR3 sequence reads: CAPRPGLSYEQYF. CDR3 DNA sequence: TGTGCCCCAAGGCCGGGACTTAGCTACGAGCAGTACTTC.

This clonotype showed up many times. The chain couples TRBV7-8 to TRBJ1-5; 7 positions match TRBD1. This CDR3 has 14 residues. Trimming at V came to 5 bases and at J to 5 bases, leaving 6 bases not matched to a gene. Germline loops: CDR1 SGHVS, CDR2 FQNEAQ. CDR3 DNA: TGTGCCAGCAGCCGACAGGGCCTTTATCAGCCCCAGCATTTT. Translated: CASSRQGLYQPQHF.